The subject of this entry is one T cell receptor (beta chain). Antigen specificity is unknown. Assay: immunoSEQ multiplex PCR; the TCRdb copy retains only in-frame clones and omits some. Of 25,000 to 35,000 clones in the sample, approximately 81% were seen once. The source of the sample is a study of OX40 agonist ivuxolimab in advanced cancers. Turning to the study itself: Melanoma, hepatocellular carcinoma, head and neck or renal cell cancer occurred in dose-escalation patients. Checkpoint inhibitors had been given previously to 40% of patients. Partial responses occurred in Three dose-escalation patients, one with hepatocellular carcinoma and two with cutaneous melanoma.

Regarding the study as a whole: The study found that CD8+ T cells averaged more expanded clones than CD4+.

CDR1 and CDR2 (germline): SEHNR, FQNEAQ (reference sequence). The junction had 3 bases not matched to a gene; V was cut back by 2 bases and J by 1 base. The CDR3 runs to 15 residues. The chain links TRBV7-9 to TRBJ2-5, with 8 positions matching TRBD1. This sequence was found in an adult with an advanced solid tumor such as melanoma, head and neck, liver or kidney cancer. The material sequenced was CD4+ or CD8+ T cells sorted from blood, taken in a trial of the OX40 agonist ivuxolimab. For the CDR3, the DNA is TGTGCCAGCAGCTTAAAACAGGGGGTCCAAGAGACCCAGTACTTC. This codes for CASSLKQGVQETQYF.